A selection of T cell receptor beta chains follows, all from one sample in a study of T-cell reconstitution after alpha-beta-depleted transplantation in children. MiXCR was run by TCRdb on the PCR reads, yielding one entry per CDR3 protein. The top ten hold roughly two fifths of the sample, which has approximately 220,000 distinct CDR3 sequences, approximately 17% seen once. Material: PBMCs, mostly from graft donor cells, obtained 360 days after TCRalphabeta/CD19-depleted stem cell transplant. These TCRs come from a male patient between 2 and 10 years old who had a stem cell transplant for acute lymphoblastic leukemia, so the T cells may come from the graft donor. Both conserved end residues are part of each CDR3. A D gene is named only where the DNA matches it firmly. Size tells how often a clone was seen (once, few, many) or the class of an expanded clone, and some rows leave it out.

>TRBV20-1|TRBJ2-4|-|-|14
TGCAGTGCTAGAGTTCCCGACGCCAAAAACATTCAGTACTTC
CSARVPDAKNIQYF
>TRBV5-1|TRBJ2-1|few|TRBD1|15
TGCGCCAGCAGAACGGACCCAGGGGGTATGGGTGAGCAGTTCTTC
CASRTDPGGMGEQFF
>TRBV27|TRBJ2-7|-|TRBD2|16
TGTGCCAGCAGTTCCGCCTGGCGGGGGGGTTCCTACGAGCAGTACTTC
CASSSAWRGGSYEQYF
>TRBV6-2/TRBV6-3|TRBJ2-6|-|-|16
TGTGCCACCACCGCCAAAGGGGCTGCTGGGGCCAACGTCCTGACTTTC
CATTAKGAAGANVLTF
>TRBV12-3/TRBV12-4|TRBJ2-1|-|-|12
TGTGCCAGCAGTTTAGGTCCTAATGAGCAGTTCTTC
CASSLGPNEQFF
>TRBV5-1|TRBJ2-2|-|TRBD2|16
TGCGCCAGCAGCTTCTCGGAACTAGCGGGGACCGGGGAGCTGTTTTTT
CASSFSELAGTGELFF
>TRBV29-1|TRBJ2-1|-|-|14
TGCAGCGTTGAGCGGCAAAGCTCCTACAATGAGCAGTTCTTC
CSVERQSSYNEQFF
>TRBV6-1|TRBJ2-3|-|-|16
TGTGCCAGCAGTCGCCAGGGCGTAGTAGGCACAGATACGCAGTATTTT
CASSRQGVVGTDTQYF
>TRBV11-2|TRBJ2-2|-|-|14
TGTGCCAGCAGCCCCGGATTTAAAACCGGGGAGCTGTTTTTT
CASSPGFKTGELFF
>TRBV30|TRBJ2-2|once|-|11
TGTGCCGTAAAGACAACCGGGGAGCTGTTTTTT
CAVKTTGELFF
>TRBV5-1|TRBJ2-7|few|-|12
TGCGCCAGCAGCGGATATAACTACGAGCAGTACTTC
CASSGYNYEQYF
>TRBV2|TRBJ2-2|few|TRBD2|15
TGTGCCAGCAGCCCTAGCGGGGGCCACACCGGGGAGCTGTTTTTT
CASSPSGGHTGELFF
>TRBV12-3/TRBV12-4|TRBJ1-2|few|-|13
TGTGCCAGCAGTCCCCACAGGGTCTATGGCTACACCTTC
CASSPHRVYGYTF
>TRBV28|TRBJ1-2|many|-|14
TGTGCCAGCAGTCGACCGCTTCAAGGGGATGGCTACACCTTC
CASSRPLQGDGYTF
>TRBV12-3/TRBV12-4|TRBJ1-5|-|-|13
TGTGCCAGCAGTTTCAGGGACAATCAGCCCCAGCATTTT
CASSFRDNQPQHF
>TRBV20-1|TRBJ2-2|-|TRBD2|13
TGCAGTGCTGAGCGGGAGTTTCTCGGGGAGCTGTTTTTT
CSAEREFLGELFF
>TRBV29-1|TRBJ1-2|-|-|14
TGCAGCGTTGATAGTATCGGGCCAGGCTATGGCTACACCTTC
CSVDSIGPGYGYTF
>TRBV15|TRBJ2-1|-|-|13
TGTGCCACCAGCAGTTACCTAGGGGCACGTCAGTTCTTC
CATSSYLGARQFF
>TRBV7-2|TRBJ2-5|-|-|13
TGTGCCAGCAGCCTCGACAGCGGGGAGACCCAGTACTTC
CASSLDSGETQYF
>TRBV18|TRBJ2-1|few|-|15
TGTGCCAGCTCACCAGACAATCTCTCCTACAATGAGCAGTTCTTC
CASSPDNLSYNEQFF
>TRBV6-5|TRBJ2-7|-|TRBD1|15
TGTGCCAGCAGTTACCGCGGACAGGGGATAGACGAGCAGTACTTC
CASSYRGQGIDEQYF
>TRBV4-3|TRBJ2-2|many|-|15
TGCGCCAGCAGCCAAGAACCAGGCGCAGCCGGGGAGCTGTTTTTT
CASSQEPGAAGELFF
>TRBV10-3|TRBJ2-5|once|TRBD1|14
TGTGCCATCGGGGGACAGGGTCCACAAGAGACCCAGTACTTC
CAIGGQGPQETQYF
>TRBV5-5|TRBJ1-3|few|-|15
TGTGCCAGCAGACAGTCTAATGGGGCGGGAAACACCATATATTTT
CASRQSNGAGNTIYF
>TRBV29-1|TRBJ2-3|many|TRBD2|16
TGCAGCGTGCAGACTAGCGGGAGGGCCCTCACAGATACGCAGTATTTT
CSVQTSGRALTDTQYF
>TRBV12-3/TRBV12-4|TRBJ2-7|few|-|14
TGTGCCAGCAGTCTGCTACAGGTCCCCTACGAGCAGTACTTC
CASSLLQVPYEQYF
>TRBV4-2|TRBJ2-1|-|TRBD1|16
TGTGCCAGCAGCCAAGATCTGGACAGGCCCCCCAATGAGCAGTTCTTC
CASSQDLDRPPNEQFF
>TRBV7-2|TRBJ2-4|-|-|16
TGTGCCAGCAGCCGCAGCGGAAACCTAGCCAAAAACATTCAGTACTTC
CASSRSGNLAKNIQYF
>TRBV4-3|TRBJ2-7|-|TRBD1|16
TGCGCCAGCAGCCCCGAGGGGACAGATGAAGACTACGAGCAGTACTTC
CASSPEGTDEDYEQYF
>TRBV20-1|TRBJ1-6|many|TRBD1|15
TGCAGTGCTACCCCGGGACAGGGCAAAAATTCACCCCTCCACTTT
CSATPGQGKNSPLHF
>TRBV9|TRBJ2-3|many|TRBD2|17
TGTGCCAGCAGCGTGTCCGGGCGGGGGGTTGTCGCAGATACGCAGTATTTT
CASSVSGRGVVADTQYF
>TRBV12-3/TRBV12-4|TRBJ2-5|-|TRBD2|16
TGTGCCAGCAGTTCCGGACTAGCGGGGGGGCGGGAGACCCAGTACTTC
CASSSGLAGGRETQYF
>TRBV11-1|TRBJ2-1|-|TRBD1|18
TGTGCCAGCAACTTACGTGCGGGACAGGGGGCCTCCTACAATGAGCAGTTCTTC
CASNLRAGQGASYNEQFF
>TRBV15|TRBJ2-3|-|-|17
TGTGCCACCAGCAGAGTTAGGGGCCCAGCCCTAACAGATACGCAGTATTTT
CATSRVRGPALTDTQYF
>TRBV5-1|TRBJ1-1|-|-|16
TGCGCCAGCAGCTTGGTTGCGCAGGGACGGACGACTGAAGCTTTCTTT
CASSLVAQGRTTEAFF
>TRBV28|TRBJ1-5|-|-|15
TGTGCCAGCAGTTTTACAGGGAGCATTAATCAGCCCCAGCATTTT
CASSFTGSINQPQHF
>TRBV7-6|TRBJ2-1|-|-|17
TGTGCCAGCAGCCAGGGGGGAGTAGGGACACTTTTGAATGAGCAGTTCTTC
CASSQGGVGTLLNEQFF
>TRBV12-3/TRBV12-4|TRBJ2-7|many|-|15
TGTGCCAGCAGTTTAAATTTCAGGGCGGCCTACGAGCAGTACTTC
CASSLNFRAAYEQYF
>TRBV28|TRBJ2-1|-|TRBD2|15
TGTGCCAGGAGCTTTTCGGGCGGGGGTTACAATGAGCAGTTCTTC
CARSFSGGGYNEQFF
>TRBV7-9|TRBJ1-1|many|-|12
TGTGCCAGCAGCCCTATGAACACTGAAGCTTTCTTT
CASSPMNTEAFF
>TRBV11-2|TRBJ2-3|few|TRBD1|14
TGTGCCACGGGACAGGGGGCTCGTGCAGATACGCAGTATTTT
CATGQGARADTQYF
>TRBV10-3|TRBJ2-7|few|-|16
TGTGCCATCCGCCGCACCGCGGCCAGTGATAACTCCGAGCAGTACTTC
CAIRRTAASDNSEQYF
>TRBV30|TRBJ2-1|few|-|16
TGTGCCTGGAGCGCTTTGTCGTGGGGATCGTACAATGAGCAGTTCTTC
CAWSALSWGSYNEQFF
>TRBV29-1|TRBJ2-7|few|TRBD1|14
TGCAGCGCAACGACAGGGCCGCCCTTGTGGGAGCAGTACTTC
CSATTGPPLWEQYF
>TRBV7-9|TRBJ2-3|-|-|17
TGTGCCAGCAGCCCACGAAGGACGACTCCGACGGCAGATACGCAGTATTTT
CASSPRRTTPTADTQYF
>TRBV7-6|TRBJ2-2|-|-|15
TGTGCCAGCAGCCTACCAGGCATGGGCACCGGGGAGCTGTTTTTT
CASSLPGMGTGELFF